The source of this T cell receptor (beta chain) is a study of T cell responses to AZD1222 COVID-19 vaccine. Points from the study as a whole: Repertoires were sampled only after the peak T cell response.

This clone was counted only a few times. Its antigen is unknown. From germline, CDR1 is LNHDA and CDR2 SQIVND (reference sequence). The germline V and J ends were trimmed by 5 bases and 5 bases, with 10 bases remaining between them. CDR3 length: 14 amino acids. Data came from immunoSEQ multiplex PCR; TCRdb stores just in-frame clones and leaves some out. The sample includes roughly 130,000 clones, around 90% of them seen just once. This TCR derives from an adult in good health. This chain joins TRBV19 and TRBJ1-6; possible D gene TRBD1, 6 bases. The sample here was peripheral blood, taken on day 0 of AZD1222 vaccination. CDR3 sequence: CASSPDSNNSPLHF. In DNA form, the CDR3 reads TGTGCCAGTAGTCCGGACAGCAATAATTCACCCCTCCACTTT. Using reference TRBV19 and TRBJ1-6 for the parts outside the CDR3, the full variable domain is DGGITQSPKYLFRKEGQNVTLSCEQNLNHDAMYWYRQDPGQGLRLIYYSQIVNDFQKGDIAEGYSVSREKKESFPLTVTSAQKNPTAFYLCASSPDSNNSPLHFGNGTRLTVT.